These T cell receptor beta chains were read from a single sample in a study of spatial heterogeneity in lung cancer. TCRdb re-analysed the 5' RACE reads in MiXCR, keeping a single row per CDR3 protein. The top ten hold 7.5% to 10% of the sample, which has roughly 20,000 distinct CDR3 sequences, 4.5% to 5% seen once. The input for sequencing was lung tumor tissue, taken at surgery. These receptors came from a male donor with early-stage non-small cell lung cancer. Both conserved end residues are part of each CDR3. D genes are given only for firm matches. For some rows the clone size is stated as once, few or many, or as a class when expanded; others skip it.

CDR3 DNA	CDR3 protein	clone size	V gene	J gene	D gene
TGTGCCAGCAGCGGCGGGAGAGGGTCTTACAATGAGCAGTTCTTC	CASSGGRGSYNEQFF	many	TRBV13	TRBJ2-1	TRBD2
TGTGCCAGTAGTATAGATGGCCGGACAGGGGTCAATCAGCCCCAGCATTTT	CASSIDGRTGVNQPQHF	NA	TRBV19	TRBJ1-5	TRBD1
TGTGCCAGCACTTCCCAGCACGCTAATCAGCCCCAGCATTTT	CASTSQHANQPQHF	medium-sized	TRBV6-1	TRBJ1-5	NA
TGTGCCAGCAGTGAAACGAGGTACGGCTACACCTTC	CASSETRYGYTF	few	TRBV6-1	TRBJ1-2	NA
TGTGCCAGCGCGCGGGACGCAAGACAAGAGACCCAGTACTTC	CASARDARQETQYF	many	TRBV6-2/TRBV6-3	TRBJ2-5	NA
TGTGCCAGCAGCTTATCTAGGGTGGATACGCAGTATTTT	CASSLSRVDTQYF	many	TRBV7-3	TRBJ2-3	NA
TGTGCCAGCAGTTCAGACAGGGGGTACAATCAGCCCCAGCATTTT	CASSSDRGYNQPQHF	many	TRBV28	TRBJ1-5	TRBD1
TGTGCCAGCAGCCCGCGTAACGGGGATTACAATGAGCAGTTCTTC	CASSPRNGDYNEQFF	many	TRBV7-2	TRBJ2-1	NA
TGCAGCGTAACCGTTGTAGGGACGGAAGCTTTCTTT	CSVTVVGTEAFF	medium-sized	TRBV29-1	TRBJ1-1	NA
TGTGCCAGCAGCTCCCTAGCGAATAGTGGAGATACGCAGTATTTT	CASSSLANSGDTQYF	many	TRBV27	TRBJ2-3	NA
TGTGCCAGCAGTCTTCCTTTCGGGGGCGGCTACACCTTC	CASSLPFGGGYTF	few	TRBV6-5	TRBJ1-2	NA
TGTGCCAGCAGTTTCGGGTCCCCAGGAAATGAGCAGTTCTTC	CASSFGSPGNEQFF	medium-sized	TRBV28	TRBJ2-1	NA
TGCAGTGCTAGAGACCAGACAGGGGCCCGGTACGAGCAGTACTTC	CSARDQTGARYEQYF	many	TRBV20-1	TRBJ2-7	TRBD1
TGCAGTGCCTACGGGACCCAAGACACAGATACGCAGTATTTT	CSAYGTQDTDTQYF	many	TRBV20-1	TRBJ2-3	NA
TGTGCCAGCCAAAAGAAGGGGCTCTATGGCTACACCTTC	CASQKKGLYGYTF	few	TRBV6-5	TRBJ1-2	NA
TGTGCCAGTAGTATACCGGGGGCCGGGGAGCTGTTTTTT	CASSIPGAGELFF	many	TRBV19	TRBJ2-2	NA
TGTGCCAGCACCAACAGTTGGAGGGAGACCCAGTACTTC	CASTNSWRETQYF	few	TRBV6-5	TRBJ2-5	NA
TGTGCCAGCAGTTGGAATAATGGCTACACCTTC	CASSWNNGYTF	many	TRBV6-6	TRBJ1-2	NA
TGTGCCAGCAGTTTTGGCTACCGACAGCCCCAGCATTTT	CASSFGYRQPQHF	many	TRBV27	TRBJ1-5	NA
TGCAGCGTTAGTCCTTTTGAGGATACGCAGTATTTT	CSVSPFEDTQYF	many	TRBV29-1	TRBJ2-3	NA
TGTGCCAGCAGTTTTGGCAGGGCTATTAATGAAAAACTGTTTTTT	CASSFGRAINEKLFF	many	TRBV28	TRBJ1-4	NA
TGTGCCAGCAGCTTTTCAACCAACAGGGCCAAAAACATTCAGTACTTC	CASSFSTNRAKNIQYF	many	TRBV7-9	TRBJ2-4	NA
TGCGCCAGCGGGGGGAGGGCCTACAATGAGCAGTTCTTC	CASGGRAYNEQFF	many	TRBV5-1	TRBJ2-1	TRBD2
TGTGCCAGCAGTTTAGAACAGGGGTACGTCTCTAATGAAAAACTGTTTTTT	CASSLEQGYVSNEKLFF	medium-sized	TRBV28	TRBJ1-4	TRBD1
TGTGCCAGCAGCGGACGGAACTTCTATGGCTACACCTTC	CASSGRNFYGYTF	many	TRBV5-6	TRBJ1-2	NA
TGCAGTGCTAGTCGTGGAATCCAGTTCTTC	CSASRGIQFF	many	TRBV20-1	TRBJ2-1	NA
TGCAGTGCTAGGCCGGGACTAGCGGGGGCCGTTTACAATGAGCAGTTCTTC	CSARPGLAGAVYNEQFF	many	TRBV20-1	TRBJ2-1	TRBD2
TGCGCCAGCAGCTTGAGGGACGGCTCCTACGAGCAGTACTTC	CASSLRDGSYEQYF	few	TRBV5-1	TRBJ2-7	NA
TGCGCCAGCAGCTTGCGGCAGGGAAGCCAGCCCCAGCATTTT	CASSLRQGSQPQHF	many	TRBV5-1	TRBJ1-5	NA
TGTGCCAGCAGCTTAGGGCCCCCGGGACAACCTTACGAGCAGTACTTC	CASSLGPPGQPYEQYF	many	TRBV7-6	TRBJ2-7	NA
TGTGCCAGCAGCCGCGGGACGGGACTAGGGGAGCAGTACTTC	CASSRGTGLGEQYF	NA	TRBV5-4	TRBJ2-7	TRBD2
TGTGCCAGCAGTTTACGCCCAAATGCCGGGCCGAACGAGCAGTACTTC	CASSLRPNAGPNEQYF	many	TRBV28	TRBJ2-7	NA
TGTGCCAGCAGCCTAGGGTTGGGTGAAGCTTTCTTT	CASSLGLGEAFF	many	TRBV11-3	TRBJ1-1	NA
TGTGCCTGGAGTACGCTCGGCAGGGTCAATGGCTACACCTTC	CAWSTLGRVNGYTF	many	TRBV30	TRBJ1-2	NA
TGCGCCAGCAGCCAAGATCCACGCAGTGCAGAGACCCAGTACTTC	CASSQDPRSAETQYF	many	TRBV4-1	TRBJ2-5	NA
TGTGCCAGCAGTCAGACTAGCGGGGACGAGCAGTACTTC	CASSQTSGDEQYF	NA	TRBV6-6	TRBJ2-7	TRBD2
TGTGCCAGCAGCGACGGGGGGGCGGGCTCCTACGAGCAGTACTTC	CASSDGGAGSYEQYF	many	TRBV6-5	TRBJ2-7	TRBD2
TGTGCCAGCAGCTTGGACCGGACGGGGGCCAACGTCCTGACTTTC	CASSLDRTGANVLTF	many	TRBV5-4	TRBJ2-6	NA
TGTGCCAGCAGTTTTCGCCCGAACACTGAAGCTTTCTTT	CASSFRPNTEAFF	few	TRBV12-3/TRBV12-4	TRBJ1-1	NA
TGTGCCAGCAGCTCGGGGCCGGGATACGAGCAGTACTTC	CASSSGPGYEQYF	few	TRBV5-6	TRBJ2-7	NA
TGTGCCAGCAGCCAAGAGCTCGACTTCCAGTACTTC	CASSQELDFQYF	many	TRBV3-1	TRBJ2-5	NA
TGTGCCAGCGCCGGTGACAGGGGAGGTAACTATGGCTACACCTTC	CASAGDRGGNYGYTF	many	TRBV28	TRBJ1-2	TRBD1
TGTGCCAGTGGGGGCACTCTAGCGGGAGAGGGACATACGCAGTATTTT	CASGGTLAGEGHTQYF	many	TRBV21-1	TRBJ2-3	NA
TGTGCCAGCAGTTTACAGGGACAAACGAAAGACTCTGGGGCCAACGTCCTGACTTTC	CASSLQGQTKDSGANVLTF	many	TRBV28	TRBJ2-6	NA
TGTGCCAGCAGTCTAGGACTGGACAGGGGGCAGTATTTT	CASSLGLDRGQYF	NA	TRBV2	TRBJ2-3	TRBD1
TGTGCCAGCTCACCTCGGACTAGCGGGGGCTCAGATACGCAGTATTTT	CASSPRTSGGSDTQYF	many	TRBV18	TRBJ2-3	TRBD2
TGTGCCAGCAGAAGGAGGGGGGACAGCTCCTACGAGCAGTACTTC	CASRRRGDSSYEQYF	NA	TRBV27	TRBJ2-7	NA
TGTGCCAGCAGTTCAAACTATGGCTACACCTTC	CASSSNYGYTF	medium-sized	TRBV28	TRBJ1-2	NA
TGTGCCAGCAGCCGACAGGAATCCACAGATACGCAGTATTTT	CASSRQESTDTQYF	few	TRBV7-3	TRBJ2-3	NA
TGTGCCAGTAGTAGCATTTGGGATTCTGGAAACACCATATATTTT	CASSSIWDSGNTIYF	NA	TRBV19	TRBJ1-3	NA
TGTGCCATGTCCAGGGGACGGAACACTGAAGCTTTCTTT	CAMSRGRNTEAFF	many	TRBV7-2	TRBJ1-1	NA
TGTGCCAGCAGCCCCAGACAGGGCCTGGGTGAGCAGTACTTC	CASSPRQGLGEQYF	medium-sized	TRBV7-9	TRBJ2-7	TRBD1
TGTGCCAGCGAGCAGGGGGGCGGTCAGCCCCAGCATTTT	CASEQGGGQPQHF	NA	TRBV6-2/TRBV6-3	TRBJ1-5	TRBD1
TGTGCCAGCACTAAGGAAGGAAACACCATATATTTT	CASTKEGNTIYF	many	TRBV2	TRBJ1-3	NA
TGCGCCAGCAGCCCGGACACGACAGGGAACTACAATGAGCAGTTCTTC	CASSPDTTGNYNEQFF	NA	TRBV5-1	TRBJ2-1	TRBD1
TGCAGTGCTAGAGAAGCGGGGCAGAGCTCCTACGAGCAGTACTTC	CSAREAGQSSYEQYF	many	TRBV20-1	TRBJ2-7	TRBD2
TGTGCCATCAGTGACGTCTACGAGCAGTACTTC	CAISDVYEQYF	medium-sized	TRBV10-3	TRBJ2-7	NA
TGTGCCAGCATAAACAGGGGAGGGACTGAAGCTTTCTTT	CASINRGGTEAFF	many	TRBV6-1	TRBJ1-1	TRBD1
TGTGCCTGGACCGAGAACACCGGGGAGCTGTTTTTT	CAWTENTGELFF	many	TRBV30	TRBJ2-2	NA